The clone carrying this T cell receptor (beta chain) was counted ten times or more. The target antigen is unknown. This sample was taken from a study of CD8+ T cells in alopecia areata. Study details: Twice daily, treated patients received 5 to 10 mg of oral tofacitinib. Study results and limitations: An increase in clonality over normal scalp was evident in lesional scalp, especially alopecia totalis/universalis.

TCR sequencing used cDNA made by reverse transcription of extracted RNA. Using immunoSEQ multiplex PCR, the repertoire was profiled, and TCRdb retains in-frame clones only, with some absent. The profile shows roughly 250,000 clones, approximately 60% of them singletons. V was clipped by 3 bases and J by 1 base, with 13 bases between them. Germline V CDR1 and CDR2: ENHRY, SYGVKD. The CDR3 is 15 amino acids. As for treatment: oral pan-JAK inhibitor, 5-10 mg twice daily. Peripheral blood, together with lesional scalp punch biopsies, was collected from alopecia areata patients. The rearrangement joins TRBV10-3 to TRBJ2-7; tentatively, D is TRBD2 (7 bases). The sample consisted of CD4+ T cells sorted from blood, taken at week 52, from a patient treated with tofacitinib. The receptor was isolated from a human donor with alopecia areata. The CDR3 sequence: CAISDMGGRSYEQYF. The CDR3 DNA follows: TGTGCCATCAGTGATATGGGGGGGCGATCCTACGAGCAGTACTTC.